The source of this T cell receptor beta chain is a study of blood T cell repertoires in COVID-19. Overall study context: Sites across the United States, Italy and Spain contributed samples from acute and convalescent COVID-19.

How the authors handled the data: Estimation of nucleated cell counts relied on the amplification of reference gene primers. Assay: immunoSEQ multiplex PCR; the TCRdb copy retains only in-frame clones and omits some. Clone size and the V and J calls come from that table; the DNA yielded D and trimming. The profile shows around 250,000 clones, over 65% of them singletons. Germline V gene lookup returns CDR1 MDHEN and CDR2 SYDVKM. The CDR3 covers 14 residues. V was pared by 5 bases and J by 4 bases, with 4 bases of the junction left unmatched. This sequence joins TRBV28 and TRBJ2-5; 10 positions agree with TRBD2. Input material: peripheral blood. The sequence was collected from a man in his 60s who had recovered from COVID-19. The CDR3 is CASSTRLAGETQYF. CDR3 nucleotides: TGTGCCAGCAGTACCAGACTAGCGGGAGAGACCCAGTACTTC.